This TCR beta chain is drawn from a study of shared clonotypes between healthy human individuals. This clone was counted a single time. CD45RO-negative CD8 cells positively selected for CCR7 made up the naive population, which excluded terminally differentiated effector memory CD45RA+ cells. Clones were sequenced by immunoSEQ multiplex PCR, and TCRdb holds only the in-frame ones, with some missing. The data hold around 620,000 clones, with approximately 96% observed a single time. This receptor was taken from a woman under 40 in good health. Input material: naive CD8+ T cells sorted from blood.

DNA of the CDR3: TGTGCCAGTAGGGTTAGCGGGGGGACCTACGAGCAGTACTTC. This codes for CASRVSGGTYEQYF. This chain connects TRBV19 to TRBJ2-7; 10 bases align to TRBD2. Germline V gene lookup returns CDR1 LNHDA and CDR2 SQIVND (reference sequence). Trimming took 6 bases from V and 2 from J; bases not matched to a gene: 4. The CDR3 covers 14 residues.